These 10 T cell receptor beta chains share one sample of origin, sequenced in a study of CD8 T cells in Susac syndrome. When the RNA was reverse transcribed, random hexamers were used with an input of about 0.5 to 1 ug. TCRdb reprocessed the immunoSEQ multiplex PCR reads via MiXCR and lists one record per CDR3 protein. The sample carries some 130,000 distinct CDR3 sequences, 95% recorded once. Sequenced material: CD8+ T cells from PBMCs. These TCRs come from a human donor with Susac syndrome.

This chain uses TRBV9 with TRBJ1-1; TRBD1 might be the D (5 bases). V was cut by 3 bases and J by 1 base, with 10 bases left in between. The CDR3 consists of 14 residues. Germline values: CDR1 SGDLS, CDR2 YYNGEE. The CDR3 bases are TGTGCCAGCAGCGGGGGGGGAAAGAACACTGAAGCTTTCTTT. The encoded protein is CASSGGGKNTEAFF. Combining the CDR3 with reference TRBV9 and TRBJ1-1 gives the whole variable domain DSGVTQTPKHLITATGQRVTLRCSPRSGDLSVYWYQQSLDQGLQFLIQYYNGEERAKGNILERFSAQQFPDLHSELNLSSLELGDSALYFCASSGGGKNTEAFFGQGTRLTVV.

This clonotype has just a few counts. The rearrangement links TRBV6-1 to TRBJ2-2, with D hard to call. Trimming shortened V by 9 bases and J by 5 bases, and 4 bases separated the two germline ends. Germline V gene lookup returns CDR1 MNHNS and CDR2 SASEGT. This CDR3 has 10 amino acids. The DNA for the CDR3 is TGTGCCAGTTCGACCGGGGAGCTGTTTTTT. This encodes CASSTGELFF.

CDR3 nucleotide sequence: TGTGCCAGCAGCTCCGCTGGACTAGTCGACAATGAGCAGTTCTTC. Its protein is CASSSAGLVDNEQFF. The chain joins TRBV7-4 to TRBJ2-1; 7 positions match TRBD2. The ends lost 4 bases at V and 5 bases at J; junction bases unmatched: 8. Germline CDR1 SGHVT, CDR2 SQSDAQ. CDR3 size: 15 residues.

The chain joins TRBV28 to TRBJ2-1; a possible D gene is TRBD2 (6 bases). The CDR3 is 14 residues long. Germline assignment: CDR1 MDHEN and CDR2 SYDVKM. V gave up 1 base and J gave up 6 bases, with 10 bases separating them. CDR3 protein: CASSLYPGGNEQFF. As DNA, the CDR3 is TGTGCCAGCAGTTTATACCCCGGGGGCAATGAGCAGTTCTTC. The whole variable domain, remainder taken from reference TRBV28 and TRBJ2-1, is DVKVTQSSRYLVKRTGEKVFLECVQDMDHENMFWYRQDPGLGLRLIYFSYDVKMKEKGDIPEGYSVSREKKERFSLILESASTNQTSMYLCASSLYPGGNEQFFGPGTRLTVL.

The CDR3 protein is CASSQEEGLWNTEAFF. In nucleotides, the CDR3 is TGCGCCAGCAGCCAAGAGGAGGGACTTTGGAACACTGAAGCTTTCTTT. The chain carries TRBV4-1 and TRBJ1-1; TRBD1 might be the D (5 bases). With 0 bases removed from V and 1 base from J, the gap between germline ends came to 12 bases. This CDR3 is built from 16 residues. CDR1 and CDR2 from the germline V gene are MGHRA and YSYEKL.

The gene calls are TRBV5-1 and TRBJ2-1; TRBD2 matches 7 bases. Germline V gene sequence: CDR1 SGHRS, CDR2 YFSETQ. Germline trimming cut 0 bases from V and 5 bases from J; bases unmatched to any gene: 8. The CDR3 runs 16 residues. The CDR3: CASSLDRASGNNEQFF. DNA of the CDR3: TGCGCCAGCAGCTTGGATCGCGCTAGCGGCAACAATGAGCAGTTCTTC.

The CDR3 here is CASSQESRLAGYSGANVLTF. The CDR3 DNA follows: TGCGCCAGCAGCCAAGAAAGTCGGCTAGCGGGGTACTCTGGGGCCAACGTCCTGACTTTC. The chain combines TRBV4-1 with TRBJ2-6, with 9 positions matching TRBD2. CDR1 and CDR2 from the germline V gene are MGHRA and YSYEKL. The J segment lost 0 bases and the V segment lost 0 bases, leaving 9 bases of the junction unmatched. This CDR3 has 20 residues.

The chain is built from TRBV5-4 and TRBJ2-1; 8 bases map to TRBD2. CDR1 SGHNT and CDR2 YYREEE come from the germline V gene (reference sequence). The CDR3 covers 16 residues. Germline trimming cut 6 bases from V and 6 bases from J; bases unmatched to any gene: 14. The CDR3 reads CASNTGGLAGGNEQFF. The CDR3 coding sequence is TGTGCCAGCAACACGGGCGGACTAGCCGGGGGCAATGAGCAGTTCTTC.

V usage is TRBV20-1 and J usage is TRBJ2-5, with TRBD1 as a possible D gene (6 bases). This CDR3 is built from 15 residues. Trimming stripped 0 bases from V and 3 bases from J, with 14 bases between. Per the germline V gene, CDR1 is DFQATT and CDR2 is SNEGSKA (reference sequence). CDR3 nucleotide sequence: TGCAGTGCTAGAGATGGCAGGGGATTAGAAGAGACCCAGTACTTC. Translation gives CSARDGRGLEETQYF.

The chain carries TRBV10-3 and TRBJ2-7; 7 bases are shared with TRBD1. The CDR3 has 15 amino acids. Germline V gives CDR1 ENHRY, CDR2 SYGVKD. J lost 2 bases, V lost 0 bases, and 4 bases had no gene match. CDR3 sequence reads: CAISESTQGPYEQYF. CDR3 bases: TGTGCCATCAGTGAGTCGACACAGGGGCCCTACGAGCAGTACTTC.